This T cell receptor (beta chain) was captured in a study of cytomegalovirus exposure and HLA in healthy donors. 13 Jbeta primers and 60 Vbeta primers were used for the PCR. Measured with immunoSEQ multiplex PCR; TCRdb has only the in-frame clones, and not every one. The sample yields about 190,000 clones, 75% to 90% seen once. Germline trimming cut 5 bases from V and 6 bases from J; bases unmatched to any gene: 5. CDR1 SGHTA and CDR2 FQGTGA come from the germline V gene. The CDR3 length is 15 residues. With regard to this clone: The antigen is undetermined.

The study's findings and limits: With high specificity and sensitivity, the classifier reportedly diagnosed cytomegalovirus status.

This TCR came from a woman between 18 and 29 years old in good health and CMV-seronegative. Sequencing was done on a sample of PBMCs. The chain carries TRBV7-3 and TRBJ2-2, with 11 bases identical to TRBD1. This CDR3 reads CASSDGQGASGELFF. The CDR3, as DNA: TGTGCCAGCAGCGATGGACAGGGGGCTTCCGGGGAGCTGTTTTTT.